The 23 T cell receptor beta chains listed next were all sequenced from one sample in a study of blood T cell repertoires in COVID-19. Here immunoSEQ multiplex PCR was the method, and the copy in TCRdb shows in-frame clones only, minus some. The data hold about 90,000 clones, with around four fifths observed a single time. Sequencing was carried out using peripheral blood. The receptors here all came from a woman in her 70s with active or convalescent COVID-19.

This rearrangement joins TRBV28 to TRBJ2-6; D may be TRBD1 (6 bases). V lost 5 bases and J lost 0, with 20 bases in between. Looked up from germline, CDR1 is MDHEN and CDR2 is SYDVKM. This CDR3 is 19 amino acids long. The CDR3: CASSSPWLDRTSGANVLTF. The CDR3 DNA sequence: TGTGCCAGCAGTAGTCCTTGGCTGGACAGAACCTCTGGGGCCAACGTCCTGACTTTC.

The J gene is TRBJ1-1, the V gene TRBV6-2 or TRBV6-3; no definite D call. Trimming pared 2 bases from V and 1 base from J, leaving 5 bases between. The CDR3 contains 13 residues. Germline CDR1 is MNHEY and CDR2 is SVGEGT. CDR3 sequence: CASSYGGNTEAFF. CDR3 bases: TGTGCCAGCAGTTACGGAGGGAACACTGAAGCTTTCTTT.

This chain joins TRBV5-6 and TRBJ2-2; 7 bases agree with TRBD2. Per the germline V gene, CDR1 is SGHDT and CDR2 is YYEEEE. J gave up 0 bases and V 2 bases, and 7 bases lay outside the gene matches. This CDR3 spans 17 amino acids. The CDR3 loop reads CASSFSGKGPNTGELFF. In DNA form, the CDR3 reads TGTGCCAGCAGCTTCAGCGGGAAGGGCCCGAACACCGGGGAGCTGTTTTTT.

J is TRBJ1-4 and V is TRBV9; TRBD1 agrees at 8 bases. The CDR3 extends over 15 amino acids. Germline V gene data show CDR1 as SGDLS and CDR2 as YYNGEE. The ends lost 3 bases at V and 8 bases at J; junction bases unmatched: 9. DNA for the CDR3: TGTGCCAGCAGCGGAAGCAGGGGGCTTGGGGAAAAACTGTTTTTT. Encoded protein: CASSGSRGLGEKLFF.

For this clone: Other DNA variants within this sample encode the same CDR3. CDR3 loop: CASSRRDRRDEKLFF. Written as DNA, the CDR3 is TGCGCCAGCAGCCGCCGGGACAGGAGGGATGAAAAACTGTTTTTT. This rearrangement joins TRBV4-3 to TRBJ1-4; 8 bases line up with TRBD1. V was pared by 4 bases and J by 6 bases, with 7 bases of the junction left unmatched. The V gene's germline CDR1 is LGHNA and CDR2 YSLEER. This CDR3 is 15 amino acids long.

The chain links TRBV29-1 to TRBJ2-7; 8 bases align to TRBD2. There are 15 residues in the CDR3. In germline, CDR1 is SQVTM, CDR2 ANQGSEA. The V segment lost 4 bases and the J segment 2 bases; nucleotides outside the gene matches: 10. CDR3 sequence (DNA): TGCAGCGTTGGGCGGGGGGCAGCGGGGGCCTACGAGCAGTACTTC. Protein sequence: CSVGRGAAGAYEQYF.

The chain links TRBV27 to TRBJ1-2, with a weak D call TRBD1 (5 bases). Germline CDR1 MNHEY, CDR2 SMNVEV (reference sequence). Trimming removed 5 bases from V and 4 bases from J, with 8 bases in between. This CDR3 contains 12 residues. CDR3 loop: CASSPDSYGYTF. The DNA of the CDR3 is TGTGCCAGCAGTCCAGACAGCTATGGCTACACCTTC.

The chain has TRBV4-1 and TRBJ1-1, with D uncertain. The CDR3 loop spans 16 amino acids. The V end lost 3 bases, the J end lost 0 bases, and 14 bases lay between the germline ends. Germline assignment: CDR1 MGHRA and CDR2 YSYEKL. CDR3 nucleotides: TGCGCCAGCAGCCATCTTGGGCCAGTCTTGAACACTGAAGCTTTCTTT. Residues: CASSHLGPVLNTEAFF.

The V gene is TRBV21-1, the J gene TRBJ2-1; the D call in the table, TRBD1, was not verified against the DNA. TRBV21-1 is a listed pseudogene. The CDR3 spans 13 residues. The CDR3 nucleotides are TGTGCCAACGGGACAGGGGGCAGGAATGAGCAGTTCTTC. Protein product: CANGTGGRNEQFF.

The rearrangement joins TRBV6-5 to TRBJ2-3; TRBD1 is a possible D gene (6 bases). The ends were cut back, 0 bases at V and 12 bases at J, with 13 bases in the middle. This CDR3 is built from 13 residues. Looked up from germline, CDR1 is MNHEY and CDR2 is SVGAGI. CDR3 region: CASSYSGWGPQYF. The CDR3 bases are TGTGCCAGCAGTTACTCGGGGTGGGGGCCTCAGTATTTT.

The V call is TRBV6-5, the J call TRBJ1-2, with D unclear. Germline CDR1 is MNHEY and CDR2 is SVGAGI. The CDR3 has 14 residues. V lost 0 bases and J lost 8, with 13 bases in between. For the CDR3, the DNA is TGTGCCAGCAGTTACTCCCTCGGCGGGTTGGGCTACACCTTC. Translation: CASSYSLGGLGYTF.

CDR3 DNA sequence: TGTGCCAGCAGAGGCGGGGGTACCTACGAGCAGTACTTC. Encoded protein: CASRGGGTYEQYF. The chain links TRBV27 to TRBJ2-7; 7 bases map to TRBD2. The CDR3 has 13 residues. V shed 6 bases, J shed 2 bases, and the junction held 4 bases outside the gene matches. Germline assignment: CDR1 MNHEY and CDR2 SMNVEV (reference sequence).

V and J are TRBV6-5 and TRBJ1-3; D unresolved. The CDR3 is made up of 15 amino acids. Between the trimmed V and J ends, which lost 5 bases and 0 bases, there was a span of 11 bases. Germline CDR1 MNHEY, CDR2 SVGAGI. CDR3 loop: CASSPERFSGNTIYF. In DNA, the CDR3 is TGTGCCAGCAGTCCAGAACGCTTCTCTGGAAACACCATATATTTT.

This chain joins TRBV2 and TRBJ1-5; tentative D call: TRBD1 (5 bases). CDR3 size: 12 residues. The V end was cut by 9 bases, the J end by 4 bases, with 10 bases between. The germline V gene has CDR1 SNHLY and CDR2 FYNNEI. The CDR3 coding sequence is TGTGCCAGGGGGCCTAGAAATCAGCCCCAGCATTTT. This translates into CARGPRNQPQHF.

This clone appeared once. This chain uses TRBV6-6 with TRBJ2-5; 7 bases fit TRBD1. Unmatched junction bases numbered 1, after V lost 5 bases and J lost 4 bases. Germline lookup yields CDR1 MNHNY and CDR2 SVGAGI (reference sequence). The length of the CDR3 is 12 residues. The CDR3 nucleotides read TGTGCCAGCAGTGCAGGGGGAGAGACCCAGTACTTC. This translates into CASSAGGETQYF.

The chain has TRBV29-1 and TRBJ1-1; maybe TRBD1 (5 bases). V was trimmed by 8 bases and J by 3 bases, leaving 13 bases between them. Germline values: CDR1 SQVTM, CDR2 ANQGSEA. CDR3 size: 12 residues. The CDR3 loop is CSTGEGDTEAFF. Written as DNA, the CDR3 is TGCAGCACGGGGGAAGGGGACACTGAAGCTTTCTTT.

The J gene is TRBJ2-1, the V gene TRBV7-2; the D gene is possibly TRBD2 (6 bases). The germline CDR1 and CDR2 sequences are SGHTA and FQGNSA. The CDR3 loop spans 15 amino acids. V was pared by 3 bases and J by 0 bases, with 9 bases between. DNA for the CDR3: TGTGCCAGCAGCTTGGGGGGTATCTCCTACAATGAGCAGTTCTTC. Its translation is CASSLGGISYNEQFF.

The chain links TRBV7-9 to TRBJ2-5; 10 positions match TRBD2. CDR1 is SEHNR, CDR2 FQNEAQ, per germline (reference sequence). The ends lost 4 bases at V and 7 bases at J; junction bases unmatched: 9. CDR3 length: 15 residues. The CDR3 coding sequence is TGTGCCAGCAGCTCAACAGGACTAGCGGCGAGGACCCAGTACTTC. Translation gives CASSSTGLAARTQYF.

This clone was detected only a few times. The rearrangement links TRBV9 to TRBJ2-7, with D possibly matching TRBD1 (6 bases). V lost 1 base to trimming and J lost 0 bases, with 14 bases between them. Germline-derived CDR1 and CDR2 are SGDLS and YYNGEE. The CDR3 extends over 16 amino acids. The CDR3 DNA is TGTGCCAGCAGCGTAAGGGGGTTAGGGGCCTCCTACGAGCAGTACTTC. Its translation is CASSVRGLGASYEQYF.

V gene TRBV2 combines with J gene TRBJ1-3, with 10 bases matching TRBD1. The CDR3 is 13 amino acids. Unmatched junction bases numbered 4, after V lost 6 bases and J lost 8 bases. Germline V gene data show CDR1 as SNHLY and CDR2 as FYNNEI. The CDR3 nucleotides read TGTGCCAGCAGCCGGACAGGGGGAGACACCATATATTTT. This codes for CASSRTGGDTIYF.

This clone was seen just once. The CDR3 region has the DNA TGTGCCACCAGTGACTCCCGGCGGGGAGACACTGAAGCTTTCTTT. It translates to CATSDSRRGDTEAFF. The rearrangement links TRBV24-1 to TRBJ1-1; D gene uncertain. V dropped 4 bases and J dropped 3 bases, with 14 bases sitting between them. The CDR3 runs 15 residues. The germline gives CDR1 KGHDR, CDR2 SFDVKD.

The chain employs TRBV5-1 and TRBJ2-2; 9 positions agree with TRBD1. CDR3 length: 17 amino acids. Germline loops: CDR1 SGHRS, CDR2 YFSETQ. Unmatched junction bases numbered 13, after V lost 5 bases and J lost 5 bases. CDR3 sequence: CASSFELDRGWTGELFF. DNA for the CDR3: TGCGCCAGCAGTTTCGAGTTGGACAGGGGATGGACCGGGGAGCTGTTTTTT.

The chain joins TRBV2 to TRBJ1-1, with a possible D match to TRBD1 (5 bases). In germline, CDR1 is SNHLY, CDR2 FYNNEI. The CDR3 totals 14 residues. The V end lost 5 bases, the J end lost 0 bases, and 10 bases lay between the germline ends. The CDR3 DNA follows: TGTGCCAGCAGTCGACAGTTAATGAACACTGAAGCTTTCTTT. This gives the protein CASSRQLMNTEAFF.